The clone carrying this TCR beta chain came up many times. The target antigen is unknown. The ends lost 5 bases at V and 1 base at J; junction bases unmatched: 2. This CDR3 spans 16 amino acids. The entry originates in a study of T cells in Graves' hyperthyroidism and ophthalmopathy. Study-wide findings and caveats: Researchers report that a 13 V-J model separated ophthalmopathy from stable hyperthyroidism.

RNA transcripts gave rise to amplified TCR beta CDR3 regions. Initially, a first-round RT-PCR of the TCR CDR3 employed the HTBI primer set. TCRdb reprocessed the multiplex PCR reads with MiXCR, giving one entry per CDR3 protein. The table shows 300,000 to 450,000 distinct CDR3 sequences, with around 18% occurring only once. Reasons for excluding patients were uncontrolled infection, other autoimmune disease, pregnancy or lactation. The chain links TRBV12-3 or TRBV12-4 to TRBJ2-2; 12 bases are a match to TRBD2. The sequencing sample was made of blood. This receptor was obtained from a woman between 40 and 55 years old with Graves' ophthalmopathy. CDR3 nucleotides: TGTGCCAGCAGTCTACTAGCGGGAGGGAACACCGGGGAGCTGTTTTTT. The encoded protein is CASSLLAGGNTGELFF.